A selection of T cell receptor beta chains follows, all from one sample in a study of T-cell reconstitution after alpha-beta-depleted transplantation in children. TCRdb ran MiXCR on the PCR reads and lists one entry per CDR3 protein. Altogether 700,000 to 950,000 distinct CDR3 sequences are present, roughly 15% being singletons, with the ten largest covering about 4.6%. The sequences come from PBMCs, mostly from graft donor cells, collected 360 days after TCRalphabeta/CD19-depleted stem cell transplant. These receptors were collected from a male patient younger than 18 who had a stem cell transplant for acute lymphoblastic leukemia, so the T cells may come from the graft donor. CDR3s include the opening cysteine and the closing phenylalanine or tryptophan. The D gene is left open where the match is weak. Part of the rows lack a size; the others show once, few, many or a class for expanded clones.

J gene,V gene,D gene,clone size,CDR3 DNA,CDR3 protein
TRBJ1-5,TRBV7-3,.,few,TGTGCCAGCAGCTTAGGCGGTCCAGGTTCGCCCCAGCATTTT,CASSLGGPGSPQHF
TRBJ2-7,TRBV20-1,TRBD2,few,TGCAGTGCCAGCCCGGGACTAGCGGTATACGAGCAGTACTTC,CSASPGLAVYEQYF
TRBJ1-1,TRBV29-1,TRBD1,.,TGCAGCGTTGAATCACTCCGGGACAGCGCTTTCTTT,CSVESLRDSAFF
TRBJ2-3,TRBV3-1,.,few,TGTGCCAGCAGGAGATCAGCGGGTTCCACAGATACGCAGTATTTT,CASRRSAGSTDTQYF
TRBJ1-1,TRBV6-1,.,.,TGTGCCAGCAGTCCTACGGACAGTTACACTGAAGCTTTCTTT,CASSPTDSYTEAFF
TRBJ1-1,TRBV7-9,.,few,TGTGCCAGCAGCTTACTACAGGAAGCTTTCTTT,CASSLLQEAFF
TRBJ2-7,TRBV29-1,.,.,TGCAGCGTTGCCAGCTCCTACGAGCAGTACTTC,CSVASSYEQYF
TRBJ2-2,TRBV24-1,.,few,TGTGCCACCAGTCAACGGCCGGGCAGGGGTTCGTCGTGGGCCGGGGAGCTGTTTTTT,CATSQRPGRGSSWAGELFF
TRBJ1-2,TRBV30,.,.,TGTGCCTGGAGCACCATATACAGGGAGGCTGGCTACACCTTC,CAWSTIYREAGYTF
TRBJ2-4,TRBV4-1,.,.,TGCGCCAGCAGCCAAGGTCGAGCGGTTGAAGCCAAAAACATTCAGTACTTC,CASSQGRAVEAKNIQYF
TRBJ2-7,TRBV5-1,TRBD2,many,TGTGCCAGCAGTTTCAGCGGGAACTACGAGCAGTACTTC,CASSFSGNYEQYF
TRBJ2-3,TRBV5-1,.,few,TGCGCCAGCAGCGACAACTCTCTTCTGCGCACAGATACGCAGTATTTT,CASSDNSLLRTDTQYF
TRBJ2-3,TRBV24-1,TRBD2,.,TGTGCCACCAGTGATGCGCGGGAGCGAACAGATACGCAGTATTTT,CATSDARERTDTQYF
TRBJ2-3,TRBV20-1,TRBD2,.,TGCAGTGCTTCCTCCAGCGGGAGGAGGAATACGCAGTATTTT,CSASSSGRRNTQYF
TRBJ2-6,TRBV6-1,TRBD1,few,TGTGCCAGCAGGACAGGGACTGGGGCCAACGTCCTGACTTTC,CASRTGTGANVLTF
TRBJ2-5,TRBV7-8,TRBD2,.,TGTGCCAGCAGCTTAGTAACTAGCGGAAAGACCCAGTACTTC,CASSLVTSGKTQYF
TRBJ1-1,TRBV19,.,.,TGTGCCAGTAGTATAGCCGTCAGGGGCACTGAAGCTTTCTTT,CASSIAVRGTEAFF
TRBJ1-5,TRBV12-3/TRBV12-4,.,.,TGTGCCAGCAGGAGGGTCTTCGGTCAGCCCCAGCATTTT,CASRRVFGQPQHF
TRBJ2-1,TRBV10-3,TRBD2,few,TGTGCCATCAGTGTGGGCGGGAGTCCCTTATACAATGAGCAGTTCTTC,CAISVGGSPLYNEQFF
TRBJ1-2,TRBV5-1,.,many,TGCGCCAGCAGCTTGGCAACAGATTATGGCTACACCTTC,CASSLATDYGYTF
TRBJ2-7,TRBV7-2,.,.,TGTGCCAGCAACGTAAATTACGGCGAGCAGTACTTC,CASNVNYGEQYF
TRBJ2-5,TRBV24-1,.,.,TGTGCCACCAGTGATAGCGGGACAGCGCAAGAGACCCAGTACTTC,CATSDSGTAQETQYF
TRBJ1-5,TRBV29-1,.,few,TGCAGCGTTGTTGACGGCAATCAGCCCCAGCATTTT,CSVVDGNQPQHF
TRBJ2-7,TRBV20-1,TRBD2,few,TGCAGTGCAGACAACGTTCTAGCGGGAGGAATCTACGAGCAGTACTTC,CSADNVLAGGIYEQYF
TRBJ2-3,TRBV11-2,.,.,TGTGCCAGCAGCAAGCCGGGGTTTGGCACAGATACGCAGTATTTT,CASSKPGFGTDTQYF
TRBJ1-5,TRBV3-1,TRBD1,.,TGTGCCATCAGTGTTAGCCCAGCTCGGACAGGTTTTAATCAGCCCCAGCATTTT,CAISVSPARTGFNQPQHF
TRBJ2-1,TRBV2,.,.,TGTGCCAGCAGTGACCCCCGACTGCGGAATAGCTCCTACAATGAGCAGTTCTTC,CASSDPRLRNSSYNEQFF
TRBJ2-2,TRBV5-1,.,few,TGCGCCAGCAGCTTCGTTCCCGGGGAGCTGTTTTTT,CASSFVPGELFF
TRBJ2-2,TRBV5-6,.,few,TGTGCCAGCAGCGTACTTACTAGGGACACCGGGGAGCTGTTTTTT,CASSVLTRDTGELFF
TRBJ1-5,TRBV7-2,.,.,TGTGCCACCAGAAGGGCAGAACACAATCAGCCCCAGCATTTT,CATRRAEHNQPQHF
TRBJ2-7,TRBV19,TRBD2,few,TGTGCCAGTAGTATCGTCGGAGGAGCGGGGAGCTCCTACGAGCAGTACTTC,CASSIVGGAGSSYEQYF
TRBJ2-3,TRBV2,.,.,TGTGCCAGCAGTGACCGATTAGTTCTAGATACGCAGTATTTT,CASSDRLVLDTQYF
TRBJ1-1,TRBV7-6,.,many,TGTGCCAGCAGCTTAGCGGGGGCAACTGAAGCTTTCTTT,CASSLAGATEAFF
TRBJ1-5,TRBV7-2,TRBD1,few,TGTGCCAGCAGCTTGGACAGGGTGAGTCAGCCCCAGCATTTT,CASSLDRVSQPQHF
TRBJ2-1,TRBV5-1,TRBD2,.,TGCGCCAGCAGCTCACAGACTAGCGGGAGTCTGGGTGAGCAGTTCTTC,CASSSQTSGSLGEQFF
TRBJ2-1,TRBV25-1,.,.,TGTGCCAGCAGTTCGTCAGGGATAGCTGAGCAGTTCTTC,CASSSSGIAEQFF
TRBJ1-4,TRBV27,.,.,TGTGCCAGCAGTTTCAAAGGCGGCCCGTGGTGGGAAAAACTGTTTTTT,CASSFKGGPWWEKLFF
TRBJ2-2,TRBV7-2,.,.,TGTGCCAGCAGCCGGCCGGGGCCCGGGGAGCTGTTTTTT,CASSRPGPGELFF
TRBJ2-7,TRBV20-1,TRBD1,few,TGCAGTGCTGTTCCCCGGGACAGGGGCGCCTACGAGCAGTACTTC,CSAVPRDRGAYEQYF
TRBJ1-3,TRBV27,TRBD1,.,TGTGCCAGCAGTTTATCAGGACAGGGGGCTGGAAACACCATATATTTT,CASSLSGQGAGNTIYF
TRBJ2-7,TRBV14,.,.,TGTGCCAGCAGCCAACTAGGGAGCGTACCTTGGACCACCTACGAGCAGTACTTC,CASSQLGSVPWTTYEQYF
TRBJ2-7,TRBV4-1,TRBD2,.,TGCGCCAGCAGCCCAGCGGGAGGGGACGAGCAGTACTTC,CASSPAGGDEQYF
TRBJ2-1,TRBV5-1,TRBD2,.,TGCGCCAGCAGGACCCTAGCGGTCTCCTACAATGAGCAGTTCTTC,CASRTLAVSYNEQFF
TRBJ2-3,TRBV10-3,TRBD2,.,TGTGCCATCAGCGAAAGAGGCCTCTTGACTAGCGGCACAGATACGCAGTATTTT,CAISERGLLTSGTDTQYF
TRBJ2-1,TRBV3-1,.,.,TGTGCCAGCAGCCAAGACCCCCTGGGACGGGGGGCGGATGAGCAGTTCTTC,CASSQDPLGRGADEQFF
TRBJ2-1,TRBV14,.,few,TGTGCCAGCAGCCAAGAGTGGGGGCGGGTTACAATGGAGCAGTTCTTC,CASSQEWGRVTMEQFF
TRBJ2-7,TRBV18,TRBD1,.,TGTGCCAGCTCCCCTCCCGGACAGGGCAATGGCTACGAGCAGTACTTC,CASSPPGQGNGYEQYF
TRBJ2-7,TRBV4-2,.,few,TGTGCCAGCAGCCAAGATCAACTAGCCTCGGGCCTCGCCTACGAGCAGTACTTC,CASSQDQLASGLAYEQYF
TRBJ1-4,TRBV7-9,.,few,TGTGCCAGCAGCTTAGGGGGCCGGAATGAAAAACTGTTTTTT,CASSLGGRNEKLFF
TRBJ2-5,TRBV20-1,.,few,TGCAGTGCTAGTGACTACCCTTGGGGGACAGAGACCCAGTACTTC,CSASDYPWGTETQYF